This T cell receptor (beta chain) was sequenced for a study of blood T cells in healthy people across ages. This clonotype came up a few times. A second roughly 6 to 12 cycle PCR used barcoded and J-beta primers. MiXCR was run by TCRdb on the 5' RACE reads, yielding one entry per CDR3 protein. The sample lists 1.5 million to 2 million distinct CDR3 sequences, 28% occurring once. V lost 0 bases, J lost 3 bases, and 9 bases lay in between. This CDR3 comprises 15 residues. Germline V gene sequence: CDR1 LGHNA, CDR2 YSLEER. The sequence derives from a woman aged 25 to 45 in good health. The chain recombines TRBV4-3 with TRBJ1-5, with no clear D. The sequenced material came from blood. The CDR3 region has the DNA TGCGCCAGCAGCCAAGATCGAGCATTCAATCAGCCCCAGCATTTT. Translating it yields CASSQDRAFNQPQHF.